This T cell receptor (beta chain) was retrieved from a study of blood T cell repertoires in COVID-19. Study details: PBMCs, B-cell-depleted T cells, or T cells were the source of the cDNA or gDNA that made up the material.

V lost 4 bases and J lost 7; bases outside the gene matches: 3. Per the germline V gene, CDR1 is ENHRY and CDR2 is SYGVKD. The CDR3 length is 13 residues. Produced via immunoSEQ multiplex PCR; TCRdb's table is partial and in-frame only. The table has approximately 150,000 clones, roughly 84% seen once. This chain links TRBV10-3 with TRBJ2-7, with 11 bases identical to TRBD1. What was sequenced was peripheral blood. The TCR sequence derives from a woman aged 80 or over with acute or convalescent COVID-19. Here the CDR3 reads CAISGGTGGEQYF. In DNA, the CDR3 is TGTGCCATCAGTGGAGGGACAGGGGGTGAGCAGTACTTC.